This T cell receptor beta chain comes out of a study of B cell selection in AIRE deficiency. General observations from the study: Shared Treg sequences had shorter CDR3s, biased toward rearrangements with few non-templated insertions. Patient Tconv cells held roughly 28% of Treg sequences shared by healthy donors. Healthy donors alone shared under 35% of a few thousand Treg sequences; patients alone more than 8.5%.

With regard to this clone: Its antigen remains unidentified.

Sorting defined conventional CD4 T cells as CD4+CD127+. There are 14 residues in the CDR3. CDR1 and CDR2 (germline): SEHNR, FQNEAQ (reference sequence). V gave up 1 base and J gave up 2 bases, with 9 bases separating them. Authors' processing steps: Some 100,000 patient and 1.3x10^5 or so healthy donor in-frame TCRbeta sequences came from conventional T cells. Libraries were prepared by immunoSEQ multiplex PCR; TCRdb keeps only in-frame clonotypes and omits some of them. V, J and clone size are taken as reported in that table, and D and trimming were inferred from the DNA itself. The repertoire holds some 23,000 clones, with roughly 97% as singletons.

The clonotype originates from a human donor with AIRE deficiency. V usage is TRBV7-9 and J usage is TRBJ2-7; no clear D. Sequenced material: conventional CD4+ T cells sorted from PBMCs. The CDR3 reads CASSLDGGPYEQYF. The CDR3 nucleotides read TGTGCCAGCAGCTTAGACGGTGGACCCTACGAGCAGTACTTC.